The clone carrying this TCR beta chain was observed once. The target antigen is unknown. TCRdb itself ran the RT-PCR reads through MiXCR, one entry per CDR3 protein. The table lists 450,000 to 600,000 distinct CDR3 sequences, about 7.6% of them singletons. The sample is drawn from a study of response to subunit inactivated influenza vaccine. Study results and limitations: That few new T cells are recruited by each seasonal influenza vaccination was the authors' suggestion.

V trimming: 6 bases; J trimming: 8 bases; junction bases outside the gene matches: 5. Germline CDR1 DFQATT, CDR2 SNEGSKA (reference sequence). The CDR3 is 13 residues long. The clonotype originates from a man aged 50 to 69 who received an inactivated influenza vaccine. Sample: PBMCs from blood, taken around 25 months after vaccination. The chain recombines TRBV20-1 with TRBJ2-1; 12 nucleotides align to TRBD2. The chain's CDR3 is CSAPTSGSYEQFF. CDR3 sequence (DNA): TGCAGTGCGCCGACTAGCGGGAGTTATGAGCAGTTCTTC.